Below are 16 T cell receptor beta chains sequenced from a single sample in a study of Graves' ophthalmopathy and Graves' hyperthyroidism. The authors amplified TCR beta CDR3 regions from RNA transcripts. A first-round RT-PCR used HTBI primers, followed by a second-round multiplex PCR. TCRdb re-called the multiplex PCR reads with MiXCR, one entry per CDR3 protein. The sample yields fewer than 400,000 distinct CDR3 sequences, about 18% seen once. Source material: peripheral blood. The receptors shown here come from a woman in her late teens or twenties with Graves' ophthalmopathy.

Ten or more counts support this clonotype. The J gene is TRBJ2-2, the V gene TRBV28; D may correspond to TRBD1 or TRBD2 (5 bases each). Germline CDR1 and CDR2: MDHEN and SYDVKM. Between the trimmed V and J ends, which lost 6 bases and 3 bases, there was a span of 14 bases. The CDR3 has 15 residues. This chain's CDR3 is CASRPGTEYTGELFF. The CDR3 DNA reads TGTGCCAGCAGGCCCGGGACCGAGTACACCGGGGAGCTGTTTTTT. The variable domain in full, completed from reference TRBV28 and TRBJ2-2, reads DVKVTQSSRYLVKRTGEKVFLECVQDMDHENMFWYRQDPGLGLRLIYFSYDVKMKEKGDIPEGYSVSREKKERFSLILESASTNQTSMYLCASRPGTEYTGELFFGEGSRLTVL.

This clonotype was observed many times. The chain employs TRBV28 and TRBJ1-1; TRBD1 aligns across 7 bases. This CDR3 comprises 15 residues. Germline trimming cut 5 bases from V and 0 bases from J; bases unmatched to any gene: 6. Germline lookup yields CDR1 MDHEN and CDR2 SYDVKM. CDR3 region: CASSAPGQLNTEAFF. In DNA form, the CDR3 reads TGTGCCAGCAGTGCGCCGGGACAGCTGAACACTGAAGCTTTCTTT.

This clonotype was counted at least ten times. This rearrangement joins TRBV29-1 to TRBJ2-5; 7 bases match TRBD2. V lost 0 bases to trimming and J lost 3 bases; unmatched junction nucleotides: 13. CDR3 length: 17 amino acids. Germline CDR1 and CDR2: SQVTM and ANQGSEA. CDR3 DNA sequence: TGCAGCGTTGAAGAGGGACTAATGATCACGCTGGAAGAGACCCAGTACTTC. This encodes CSVEEGLMITLEETQYF.

At least ten counts were recorded for this clonotype. This sequence joins TRBV28 and TRBJ1-2; D ambiguous. Germline assignment: CDR1 MDHEN and CDR2 SYDVKM. This CDR3 is built from 13 residues. Trimming took off 7 bases at V and 4 bases at J, with 13 bases between the two ends. This chain's CDR3 is CASKNSSSYGYTF. CDR3 coding DNA: TGTGCCAGCAAGAACAGCTCTAGCTATGGCTACACCTTC.

This clonotype was picked up many times. The chain employs TRBV12-3 or TRBV12-4 and TRBJ2-5, with TRBD2 identical over 10 bases. The CDR3 is 13 amino acids. Trimming at V came to 6 bases and at J to 5 bases, leaving 3 bases not matched to a gene. The CDR3 DNA follows: TGTGCCAGCAGCATGGGACTAGCGGAGACCCAGTACTTC. Translating gives CASSMGLAETQYF.

This clonotype was seen repeatedly, ten times or more. The V and J genes are TRBV12-3 or TRBV12-4 and TRBJ2-5; no clear D. V was clipped by 0 bases and J by 0 bases, with 8 bases between them. This CDR3 contains 15 residues. CDR3 region: CASSLAGRNQETQYF. The CDR3 nucleotides read TGTGCCAGCAGTTTAGCAGGCAGGAACCAAGAGACCCAGTACTTC.

This clonotype occurred many times. The chain is built from TRBV6-5 and TRBJ2-5, with TRBD1 identical over 10 bases. The V and J ends lost 4 bases and 2 bases, in that order; junction bases with no gene match: 10. This CDR3 spans 17 amino acids. CDR1 and CDR2 (germline): MNHEY, SVGAGI. The CDR3 protein is CASSFYRDRGWQETQYF. The CDR3 DNA follows: TGTGCCAGCAGTTTCTACCGGGACAGGGGTTGGCAAGAGACCCAGTACTTC.

This clonotype was detected only once. Germline and junction disagree at one end, which may indicate a read error. The J gene is TRBJ2-2, the V gene TRBV2, with 9 positions matching TRBD1. The germline V gene encodes CDR1 SNHLY and CDR2 FYNNEI. The CDR3 runs 15 residues. The CDR3 loop reads CASREGQGRTGELFF. As DNA, the CDR3 is TGTGCCAGCAGGGAAGGACAGGGGCGGACCGGGGAGCTGTTTTTT.

The V call is TRBV11-2, the J call TRBJ2-5, with a possible D match to TRBD2 (6 bases). The CDR3 spans 15 residues. Germline CDR1 and CDR2: SGHAT and FQNNGV. V lost 2 bases and J 3 bases, leaving 13 bases between the germline ends. The CDR3 loop reads CASSLRPGGEETQYF. CDR3 DNA sequence: TGTGCCAGCAGCTTACGTCCAGGAGGGGAAGAGACCCAGTACTTC.

This clonotype was found many times. The chain is built from TRBV6-2 or TRBV6-3 and TRBJ2-2, with D uncertain. Trimming cost V 6 bases and J 0 bases, with 20 bases left between them. Germline CDR1 reads MNHEY; CDR2 reads SVGEGT. The CDR3 has 18 amino acids. The CDR3 loop reads CASSPTGRTLSNTGELFF. The CDR3 bases are TGTGCCAGCAGCCCGACTGGACGGACCTTATCGAACACCGGGGAGCTGTTTTTT.

This clonotype was found many times. This chain joins TRBV4-1 and TRBJ2-7, with D perhaps matching TRBD1 or TRBD2 (5 bases each). Deletions cut 4 bases from V and 6 bases from J, with 16 bases between. This CDR3 region has 14 residues. CDR1 is MGHRA, CDR2 YSYEKL, per germline. This chain's CDR3 is CASSLGHERGEQYF. Written as DNA, the CDR3 is TGCGCCAGCAGCCTTGGACACGAGAGGGGCGAGCAGTACTTC.

This clonotype was counted at least ten times. This chain links TRBV4-1 with TRBJ2-2; D possibly matches TRBD1 or TRBD2 (8 bases each). V lost 5 bases to trimming and J lost 0 bases, with 19 bases between them. In germline, CDR1 is MGHRA, CDR2 YSYEKL. The CDR3 sequence is 18 residues long. CDR3 DNA: TGCGCCAGCAGCGGGACTAGGGACAGGACCTCGAACACCGGGGAGCTGTTTTTT. Translating gives CASSGTRDRTSNTGELFF.

Many counts were recorded for this clonotype. V and J are TRBV12-3 or TRBV12-4 and TRBJ2-1; possibly TRBD2 for D (7 bases). V lost 6 bases to trimming and J lost 8 bases, with 17 bases between them. The CDR3 length is 14 residues. The CDR3 DNA reads TGTGCCAGCAGGGGGGGGGGCAGGGCGGATGAGCAGTTCTTC. Its protein product is CASRGGGRADEQFF.

This clonotype was picked up many times. The rearrangement uses TRBV27 and TRBJ2-7, with D tentatively TRBD2 (6 bases). The CDR3 runs to 15 residues. The germline V gene has CDR1 MNHEY and CDR2 SMNVEV (reference sequence). Trimming left V 2 bases short and J 0 bases short, with 11 bases between. CDR3 protein: CASSLQAGSSYEQYF. In DNA form, the CDR3 reads TGTGCCAGCAGTTTACAGGCGGGGAGCTCCTACGAGCAGTACTTC.

V gene TRBV6-4 combines with J gene TRBJ1-1; TRBD1 matches 7 bases. Germline V gene data show CDR1 as MRHNA and CDR2 as SNTAGT. There are 17 residues in the CDR3. Trimming cost V 7 bases and J 6 bases; bases outside gene matches: 20. CDR3 in amino acids: CASTTTNYTGEWAEAFF. CDR3 in DNA: TGTGCCAGCACCACAACGAATTATACAGGGGAGTGGGCTGAAGCTTTCTTT.

This clonotype was seen repeatedly, ten times or more. The V call is TRBV28, the J call TRBJ1-6, with D perhaps matching TRBD1 (5 bases). The V end lost 5 bases, the J end lost 6 bases, and 8 bases lay between the germline ends. Germline-derived CDR1 and CDR2 are MDHEN and SYDVKM. This CDR3 contains 13 residues. CDR3 residues: CASSRDPNSPLHF. In nucleotides, the CDR3 is TGTGCCAGCAGTCGGGACCCTAATTCACCCCTCCACTTT.